Shown below are 25 T cell receptor beta chains from a single sample sequenced in a study of T cell responses to AZD1222 COVID-19 vaccine. Using immunoSEQ multiplex PCR, the repertoire was profiled, and TCRdb retains in-frame clones only, with some absent. The sample includes some 86,000 clones, 92% of them seen just once. The input for sequencing was peripheral blood, taken on day 0 of AZD1222 vaccination. The receptors come from an adult in good health.

DNA of the CDR3: TGCAGCGTCGCCTGGCAGGGGGGTGGCTACACCTTC. Its protein is CSVAWQGGGYTF. The rearrangement links TRBV29-1 to TRBJ1-2, with 7 bases matching TRBD1. The CDR3 runs 12 residues. V was clipped by 6 bases and J by 7 bases; unmatched bases: 8. CDR1 and CDR2 (germline): SQVTM, ANQGSEA.

This rearrangement joins TRBV7-9 to TRBJ1-2; D not certain. The CDR3 is made up of 14 amino acids. V was clipped by 0 bases and J by 6 bases, with 11 bases between them. Germline CDR1 is SEHNR and CDR2 is FQNEAQ (reference sequence). This chain's CDR3 is CASSLARAGNGYTF. Here the CDR3 DNA reads TGTGCCAGCAGCTTAGCGAGGGCTGGGAATGGCTACACCTTC.

The rearrangement uses TRBV2 and TRBJ1-6; 9 nucleotides line up with TRBD1. Germline CDR1 and CDR2: SNHLY and FYNNEI. Trimming cost V 6 bases and J 10 bases; bases outside gene matches: 4. The CDR3 runs to 13 residues. The CDR3 loop reads CASRSGTGSPLHF. The CDR3 DNA sequence: TGTGCCAGCAGGTCGGGGACAGGGTCACCCCTCCACTTT.

This chain uses TRBV6-5 with TRBJ1-1, with 7 bases matching TRBD1. V was pared by 5 bases and J by 4 bases, with 10 bases of the junction left unmatched. Germline CDR1 is MNHEY and CDR2 is SVGAGI. The CDR3 is 15 residues long. In DNA, the CDR3 is TGTGCCAGCAGTCCACGACAGGGAGTCGGCACTGAAGCTTTCTTT. Amino acid sequence: CASSPRQGVGTEAFF.

V gene TRBV18 combines with J gene TRBJ2-7, with 10 bases aligning to TRBD2. V trimming: 2 bases; J trimming: 4 bases; junction bases outside the gene matches: 5. Germline V gene sequence: CDR1 KGHSH, CDR2 LQKENI. The CDR3 runs 15 residues. The CDR3 DNA follows: TGTGCCAGCTCACCAGCAGCGGGAGGGCGATACGAGCAGTACTTC. It translates to CASSPAAGGRYEQYF.

CDR3 DNA: TGCAGCGTTGGACTAGTGATACGCACAGATACGCAGTATTTT. Residues: CSVGLVIRTDTQYF. The chain uses TRBV29-1 and TRBJ2-3; weak D call: TRBD2 (6 bases). Deletions cut 4 bases from V and 1 base from J, with 12 bases between. The germline V gene has CDR1 SQVTM and CDR2 ANQGSEA. The CDR3 loop spans 14 amino acids.

This chain uses TRBV12-3 or TRBV12-4 with TRBJ1-1; D perhaps matches TRBD1 (5 bases). Trimming removed 5 bases from V and 1 base from J, with 8 bases in between. The CDR3 covers 13 residues. The CDR3 DNA reads TGTGCCAGCAGTGGTGGGGGGAACACTGAAGCTTTCTTT. Translated: CASSGGGNTEAFF.

V usage is TRBV5-5 and J usage is TRBJ2-7, with TRBD2 matching 10 bases. V lost 1 base and J lost 7; bases outside the gene matches: 8. Germline-derived CDR1 and CDR2 are SGHKS and YYEKEE (reference sequence). CDR3 length: 15 residues. The CDR3: CASSLITSGTGEQYF. In nucleotides, the CDR3 is TGTGCCAGCAGCTTGATAACTAGCGGGACAGGTGAGCAGTACTTC.

This chain uses TRBV18 with TRBJ1-1; D not certain. The CDR3 has 14 amino acids. The germline V gene has CDR1 KGHSH and CDR2 LQKENI. V lost 0 bases and J 0 bases, leaving 5 bases between the germline ends. The CDR3 DNA is TGTGCCAGCTCACCACCGGGGTTGAACACTGAAGCTTTCTTT. Protein product: CASSPPGLNTEAFF.

The chain carries TRBV4-2 and TRBJ2-3; D is possibly TRBD2 (5 bases). Trimming pared 0 bases from V and 8 bases from J, leaving 9 bases between. The CDR3 covers 13 residues. Germline assignment: CDR1 LGHNA and CDR2 YNFKEQ. CDR3 in DNA: TGTGCCAGCAGCCAAGATGATGAGGGTACGCAGTATTTT. It encodes CASSQDDEGTQYF.

This chain uses TRBV6-5 with TRBJ2-3, with a possible D match to TRBD2 (6 bases). From germline, CDR1 is MNHEY and CDR2 SVGAGI. The CDR3 has 15 amino acids. Deletions cut 5 bases from V and 0 bases from J, with 12 bases between. CDR3 loop: CASSRGTSSTDTQYF. CDR3 in DNA: TGTGCCAGCAGTCGCGGGACTTCTAGCACAGATACGCAGTATTTT.

This chain uses TRBV5-5 with TRBJ1-3; tentatively, D is TRBD1 (6 bases). The CDR3 totals 15 residues. Germline V lookup: CDR1 SGHKS, CDR2 YYEKEE (reference sequence). The V gene lost 4 bases and the J gene lost 1 base, with 12 bases spanning the gap. In DNA form, the CDR3 reads TGTGCCAGCAGCAAAACAACAGGGTCTGGAAACACCATATATTTT. As protein: CASSKTTGSGNTIYF.

V usage is TRBV12-3 or TRBV12-4 and J usage is TRBJ1-4, with 7 bases fitting TRBD1. Germline trimming cut 7 bases from V and 4 bases from J; bases unmatched to any gene: 3. The CDR3 has 13 amino acids. CDR3: CASTGQINEKLFF. Here the CDR3 DNA reads TGTGCCAGCACGGGACAGATTAATGAAAAACTGTTTTTT.

The chain carries TRBV6-2 or TRBV6-3 and TRBJ2-3; TRBD2 might be the D (6 bases). In germline, CDR1 is MNHEY, CDR2 SVGEGT. Trimming shortened V by 2 bases and J by 7 bases, and 19 bases separated the two germline ends. This CDR3 comprises 16 residues. DNA of the CDR3: TGTGCCAGCAGTTACCCGGGACTCGTTAGGGGCTATACGCAGTATTTT. Amino acids: CASSYPGLVRGYTQYF.

The chain links TRBV4-3 to TRBJ2-4; the match to TRBD2 covers 12 bases. CDR1 and CDR2 (germline): LGHNA, YSLEER. With V trimmed by 0 bases and J by 12 bases, 9 bases remained unmatched. CDR3 size: 16 residues. Written as DNA, the CDR3 is TGCGCCAGCAGCCAAGATCTAGCGGGAGGGGAGTGGGGTCAGTACTTC. Protein: CASSQDLAGGEWGQYF.

CDR3 region: CASSEGGQGYNEQFF. The CDR3 bases are TGTGCCAGCAGTGAAGGGGGTCAGGGGTACAATGAGCAGTTCTTC. The chain links TRBV6-4 to TRBJ2-1, with D perhaps TRBD1 (6 bases). CDR1 is MRHNA, CDR2 SNTAGT, per germline. Trimming left V 3 bases short and J 4 bases short, with 13 bases between. The length of the CDR3 is 15 residues.

The chain carries TRBV7-2 and TRBJ2-1; D uncertain. The germline CDR1 and CDR2 sequences are SGHTA and FQGNSA. V lost 7 bases to trimming and J lost 0 bases, with 13 bases between them. This CDR3 has 15 amino acids. CDR3 residues: CASTWTKSSYNEQFF. The DNA of the CDR3 is TGTGCCAGCACCTGGACCAAAAGCTCCTACAATGAGCAGTTCTTC. The whole variable domain, filled in from reference TRBV7-2 and TRBJ2-1, reads GAGVSQSPSNKVTEKGKDVELRCDPISGHTALYWYRQSLGQGLEFLIYFQGNSAPDKSGLPSDRFSAERTGGSVSTLTIQRTQQEDSAVYLCASTWTKSSYNEQFFGPGTRLTVL.

CDR3 DNA sequence: TGTGCCAGCAGCCCAACCGGGACGCAGGACTACACCTTC. As protein: CASSPTGTQDYTF. This chain connects TRBV6-5 to TRBJ1-2, with TRBD1 as a possible D gene (5 bases). V shed 6 bases and J shed 10 bases, with 18 bases lying between them. Germline assignment: CDR1 MNHEY and CDR2 SVGAGI. The CDR3 runs to 13 residues.

V and J are TRBV20-1 and TRBJ1-1; D gene ambiguous. The germline V gene has CDR1 DFQATT and CDR2 SNEGSKA (reference sequence). The V gene lost 3 bases and the J gene lost 13 bases, with 21 bases spanning the gap. This CDR3 is built from 13 residues. CDR3 DNA sequence: TGCAGTGCTAGTACCCGACCCCTCCGGTACGGTTTCTTT. Residues: CSASTRPLRYGFF.

This clone appeared once. The rearrangement links TRBV27 to TRBJ1-6; D remains unclear. The CDR3 consists of 13 residues. Germline CDR1 MNHEY, CDR2 SMNVEV (reference sequence). Between the trimmed V and J ends, which lost 6 bases and 0 bases, there was a span of 3 bases. CDR3 sequence: CASRNSYNSPLHF. The CDR3 bases are TGTGCCAGCAGGAACTCCTATAATTCACCCCTCCACTTT.

The chain carries TRBV7-2 and TRBJ2-7; no reliable D call. CDR1 is SGHTA and CDR2 is FQGNSA in the germline V gene. The V end was cut by 5 bases, the J end by 0 bases, with 11 bases between. The CDR3 consists of 14 residues. The CDR3 DNA reads TGTGCCAGCAGCCAGCGTACTATCTCCTACGAGCAGTACTTC. Translation: CASSQRTISYEQYF.

The chain recombines TRBV18 with TRBJ2-1; D perhaps matches TRBD1 (5 bases). The germline V and J ends were trimmed by 0 bases and 3 bases, with 6 bases remaining between them. CDR1 KGHSH and CDR2 LQKENI come from the germline V gene. The CDR3 consists of 14 residues. In nucleotides, the CDR3 is TGTGCCAGCTCACCACCAAGGGGCTACAATGAGCAGTTCTTC. Its protein product is CASSPPRGYNEQFF. Full variable domain (outside the CDR3, taken from reference TRBV18 and TRBJ2-1): NAGVMQNPRHLVRRRGQEARLRCSPMKGHSHVYWYRQLPEEGLKFMVYLQKENIIDESGMPKERFSAEFPKEGPSILRIQQVVRGDSAAYFCASSPPRGYNEQFFGPGTRLTVL.

The chain links TRBV5-1 to TRBJ2-7, with 11 bases identical to TRBD2. The V gene end was trimmed by 3 bases and the J gene end by 5 bases; junction bases not matched to a gene: 7. Germline V gene data show CDR1 as SGHRS and CDR2 as YFSETQ. The CDR3 covers 15 residues. Here the CDR3 reads CASSSELAGVNEQYF. CDR3 coding DNA: TGCGCCAGCAGCTCGGAACTAGCGGGAGTGAACGAGCAGTACTTC.

V and J are TRBV7-2 and TRBJ2-5; weak D call: TRBD2 (5 bases). The V gene lost 1 base and the J gene lost 5 bases, with 11 bases spanning the gap. The CDR3 consists of 14 residues. The germline CDR1 and CDR2 sequences are SGHTA and FQGNSA. The CDR3 spells CASSLGLRSETQYF. The CDR3 bases are TGTGCCAGCAGCTTAGGACTAAGAAGTGAGACCCAGTACTTC.

V usage is TRBV27 and J usage is TRBJ1-6; no reliable D call. The V and J ends lost 5 bases and 2 bases respectively, with 10 bases between them. Per the germline V gene, CDR1 is MNHEY and CDR2 is SMNVEV (reference sequence). This CDR3 has 15 amino acids. The CDR3 spells CASSLQYPYNSPLHF. CDR3 nucleotide sequence: TGTGCCAGCAGTCTCCAGTACCCCTATAATTCACCCCTCCACTTT.